The T cell receptor (beta chain) described here comes from a study of T cells in Graves' hyperthyroidism and ophthalmopathy. Study results and caveats: In the blood, most expanded thyroid clonotypes above 0.001 appeared as well.

This clonotype was seen repeatedly, ten times or more. The antigen remains unidentified. Germline V lookup: CDR1 MNHEY, CDR2 SVGAGI. Trimming pared 7 bases from V and 3 bases from J, leaving 33 bases between. This CDR3 region has 20 residues. Fresh peripheral blood, about 9.6 ml, yielded the PBMCs. There were TCR beta CDR3 regions amplified from RNA transcripts. When the TCR CDR3 underwent first-round RT-PCR, the HTBI primer set was used. TCRdb used MiXCR to reprocess the multiplex PCR reads, holding one entry per CDR3 protein. The sample shows 450,000 to 650,000 distinct CDR3 sequences, around 20% of them seen only once.

The genes are TRBV6-5 and TRBJ1-1; tentatively, D is TRBD1 (6 bases). The sequencing input was blood. The source of this sequence is a young man with Graves' hyperthyroidism. CDR3 nucleotides: TGTGCCAGCAAAAAGGATGTTAGGGGGTTGAGTTTAAGGAGGTACACTGAAGCTTTCTTT. Translation gives CASKKDVRGLSLRRYTEAFF.